A selection of T cell receptor beta chains follows, all from one sample in a study of radiation and T cells in renal cell carcinoma. TCRdb's table, derived via immunoSEQ multiplex PCR, lists solely in-frame clones and lacks some. The sample consists of tens of thousands of clones, 83% of them appearing once. Source: blood, taken from a patient whose treatment included radiotherapy and nephrectomy. These receptors came from a woman in her seventies with renal cell carcinoma. CDR3s include the opening cysteine and the closing phenylalanine or tryptophan. D genes are given only for firm matches. A row's size may be missing; if present it is once, few, many or a size class.

j_call clone_size v_call d_call cdr3_nt cdr3_aa
TRBJ2-1 NA TRBV6-5 NA TGTGCCAGCCGCACTTGGTCCAAGTCCACCAATGAGCAGTTCTTC CASRTWSKSTNEQFF
TRBJ1-2 NA TRBV7-6 NA TGTGCCAGCAGCTTAGACCAGGGCGGCTATGGCTACACCTTC CASSLDQGGYGYTF
TRBJ2-7 NA TRBV7-2 NA TGTGCCAGCAGCTTAGCACTAGGAACCTACGAGCAGTACTTC CASSLALGTYEQYF
TRBJ2-7 NA TRBV4-1 TRBD1 TGCGCCAGCAGCCAAGTGGCAGGGGGAAGTTACGAGCAGTACTTC CASSQVAGGSYEQYF
TRBJ1-3 few TRBV30 NA TGTGCCTGGAGTGAGGAAACGGGGCGTGACACCATATATTTT CAWSEETGRDTIYF
TRBJ1-2 few TRBV4-1 NA TGCGCCAGCAGGCCAGAGGCAGAAAGGGGCTACACCTTC CASRPEAERGYTF
TRBJ1-2 few TRBV2 NA TGTGCCAGCAGTGCGTCGCGGTATGGCTACACCTTC CASSASRYGYTF
TRBJ2-5 NA TRBV14 TRBD2 TGTGCCAGCAGCCAAATGCTTGCTAGCGGGGGATCTAAAGAGACCCAGTACTTC CASSQMLASGGSKETQYF
TRBJ2-1 few TRBV6-1 NA TGTGCCAGCAGTGAAGACCCCCGTAATGAGCAGTTCTTC CASSEDPRNEQFF
TRBJ2-1 NA TRBV11-2 TRBD2 TGTGCCAGCAGACGGACTAGCGGGAGGTCAGGGGGTGAGCAGTTCTTC CASRRTSGRSGGEQFF
TRBJ1-2 once TRBV6-5 TRBD1 TGTGCCAGCAGCTACAGGGGTGAGGGTGGCTACACCTTC CASSYRGEGGYTF
TRBJ1-1 once TRBV19 NA TGTGCCAGTAGTATAGAGAGGGGGACTGAAGCTTTCTTT CASSIERGTEAFF
TRBJ1-6 NA TRBV7-9 NA TGTGCCAGCAGCTCCCGACAGTATTATAATTCACCCCTCCACTTT CASSSRQYYNSPLHF
TRBJ2-3 NA TRBV30 NA TGTGCCTGGAGTGTGGGGGCCACAGATACGCAGTATTTT CAWSVGATDTQYF
TRBJ1-4 NA TRBV28 TRBD1 TGTGCCAGCAGTAGTCGGGACAGGGCCTTAGAAAAACTGTTTTTT CASSSRDRALEKLFF
TRBJ1-5 few TRBV19 NA TGTGCCAGTAGTATAGATGGGAAGGGGAATCAGCCCCAGCATTTT CASSIDGKGNQPQHF
TRBJ1-2 NA TRBV5-4 NA TGTGCCAGCAGCTTGAAAGACTCAATTAGTTCCTACACCTTC CASSLKDSISSYTF
TRBJ1-3 NA TRBV5-5 NA TGTGCCAGCAGCTGGGAGGGAAACACCATATATTTT CASSWEGNTIYF
TRBJ2-7 NA TRBV11-2 NA TGTGCCAGCAGCGCGTTTTGGGGGGCTCACAGTGGGGAGCAGTACTTC CASSAFWGAHSGEQYF
TRBJ2-7 NA TRBV7-3 TRBD2 TGTGCCAGCAGCGAAAGCGGGAGCTCCTACGAGCAGTACTTC CASSESGSSYEQYF
TRBJ2-6 once TRBV5-4 NA TGTGCCAGCAGCTCTGGAGGCCAGTTCATCTCTGGGGCCAACGTCCTGACTTTC CASSSGGQFISGANVLTF
TRBJ2-2 few TRBV25-1 NA TGTGCCAGCAGCGGTACTGGCACCGGGGAGCTGTTTTTT CASSGTGTGELFF
TRBJ2-1 NA TRBV5-5 NA TGTGCCAGCAGCACGGGACTGTACAATGAGCAGTTCTTC CASSTGLYNEQFF
TRBJ2-2 NA TRBV6-6 TRBD2 TGTGCCAGCAGCTTTATTATAGCGGGAGCCGGGGAGCTGTTTTTT CASSFIIAGAGELFF
TRBJ2-1 NA TRBV6-5 NA TGTGCCAGCAGCAATAGTTACAATGAGCAGTTCTTC CASSNSYNEQFF
TRBJ1-1 NA TRBV6-1 TRBD1 TGTGCCAGCAGTAAACAGGGGGGAGACACTGAAGCTTTCTTT CASSKQGGDTEAFF
TRBJ1-1 NA TRBV2 NA TGTGCCAGCCCAAACTACATGAACACTGAAGCTTTCTTT CASPNYMNTEAFF